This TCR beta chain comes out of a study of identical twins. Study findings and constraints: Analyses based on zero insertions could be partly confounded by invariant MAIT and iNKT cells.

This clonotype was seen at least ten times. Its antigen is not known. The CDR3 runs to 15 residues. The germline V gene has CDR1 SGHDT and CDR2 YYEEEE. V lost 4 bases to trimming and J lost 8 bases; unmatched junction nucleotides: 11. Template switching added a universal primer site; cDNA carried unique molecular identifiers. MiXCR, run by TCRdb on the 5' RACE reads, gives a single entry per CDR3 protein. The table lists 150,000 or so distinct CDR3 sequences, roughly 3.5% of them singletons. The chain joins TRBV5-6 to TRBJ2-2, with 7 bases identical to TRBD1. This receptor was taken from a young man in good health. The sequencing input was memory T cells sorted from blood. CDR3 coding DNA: TGTGCCAGCAGCAGAGGGACAGAGGCATCGGGGGAGCTGTTTTTT. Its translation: CASSRGTEASGELFF.